This T cell receptor beta chain originates from a study of cytomegalovirus exposure and HLA in healthy donors. Study conclusions and caveats: According to a later analysis, most TCR beta chains associated with CMV appeared HLA-restricted. In a later analysis, 17,000 or so TCR beta sequences were associated with HLA alleles at 0.05 false discovery rate. Analyses of presence and absence presupposed an approximately uniform sequencing depth across donors.

Looked up from germline, CDR1 is MNHEY and CDR2 is SVGAGI. The CDR3 length is 13 residues. Trimming took 0 bases from V and 7 from J, leaving 9 bases between them. A multiplex PCR was run with 60 Vbeta primers and 13 Jbeta primers. Method: immunoSEQ multiplex PCR; TCRdb's copy keeps in-frame clones and lacks some. This table has 160,000 or so clones, 70% appearing once. Comments on this clone: What it binds is unknown.

The rearrangement links TRBV6-5 to TRBJ2-5, with TRBD2 as a possible D gene (6 bases). This sequence was found in a man younger than 30 in good health and CMV-seropositive. The material sequenced was PBMCs. The CDR3 DNA sequence: TGTGCCAGCAGTTACTCGGACGGGGGGACCCAGTACTTC. Translated: CASSYSDGGTQYF.